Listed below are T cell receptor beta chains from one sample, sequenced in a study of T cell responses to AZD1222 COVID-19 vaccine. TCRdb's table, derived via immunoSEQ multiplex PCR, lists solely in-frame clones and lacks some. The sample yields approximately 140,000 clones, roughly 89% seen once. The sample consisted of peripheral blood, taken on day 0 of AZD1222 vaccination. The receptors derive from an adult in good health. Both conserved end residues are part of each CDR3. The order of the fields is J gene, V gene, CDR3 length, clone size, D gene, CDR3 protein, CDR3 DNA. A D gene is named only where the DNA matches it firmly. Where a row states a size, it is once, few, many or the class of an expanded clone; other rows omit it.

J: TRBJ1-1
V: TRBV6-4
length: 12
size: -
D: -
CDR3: CASSDWGGRAFF
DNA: TGTGCCAGCAGTGACTGGGGGGGGAGAGCTTTCTTT

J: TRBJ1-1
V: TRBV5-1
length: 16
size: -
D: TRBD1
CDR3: CASSLGTGGRETEAFF
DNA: TGCGCCAGCAGCTTGGGTACAGGGGGCCGGGAAACTGAAGCTTTCTTT

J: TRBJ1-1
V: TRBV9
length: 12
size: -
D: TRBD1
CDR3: CASSAGDRGAFF
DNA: TGTGCCAGCAGCGCGGGGGACAGGGGGGCTTTCTTT

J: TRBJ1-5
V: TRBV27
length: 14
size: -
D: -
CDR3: CARRARGANQPQHF
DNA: TGTGCCAGGAGAGCCCGGGGGGCGAATCAGCCCCAGCATTTT

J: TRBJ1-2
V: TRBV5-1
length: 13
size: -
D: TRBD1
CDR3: CASSPTGGYGYTF
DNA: TGCGCCAGCAGCCCGACAGGGGGATATGGCTACACCTTC

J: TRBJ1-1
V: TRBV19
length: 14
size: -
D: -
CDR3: CASSFGQTNTEAFF
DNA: TGTGCCAGTAGTTTTGGACAGACGAACACTGAAGCTTTCTTT

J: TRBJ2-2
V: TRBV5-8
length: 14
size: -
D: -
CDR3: CASSFLTFTGELFF
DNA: TGTGCCAGCAGCTTTCTGACCTTCACCGGGGAGCTGTTTTTT

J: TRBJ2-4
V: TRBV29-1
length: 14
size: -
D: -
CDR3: CSVKTARGKNIQYF
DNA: TGCAGCGTAAAGACTGCCCGGGGAAAAAACATTCAGTACTTC

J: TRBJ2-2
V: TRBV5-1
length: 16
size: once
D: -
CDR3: CASNPREGANTGELFF
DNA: TGCGCCAGCAATCCGAGGGAGGGGGCGAACACCGGGGAGCTGTTTTTT

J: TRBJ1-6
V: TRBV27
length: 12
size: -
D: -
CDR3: CASSPLGSPLHF
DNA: TGTGCCAGCAGCCCTTTGGGATCACCCCTCCACTTT

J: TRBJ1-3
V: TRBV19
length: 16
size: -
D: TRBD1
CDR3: CASSIEGALTGNTIYF
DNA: TGTGCCAGTAGTATCGAGGGGGCGTTAACTGGAAACACCATATATTTT

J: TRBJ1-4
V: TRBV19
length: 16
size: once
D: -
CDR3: CASSLGVSGAREKLFF
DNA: TGTGCCAGTAGTCTAGGCGTATCGGGTGCTAGGGAAAAACTGTTTTTT

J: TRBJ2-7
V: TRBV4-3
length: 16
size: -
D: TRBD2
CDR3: CASSQERSSGNYEQYF
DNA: TGCGCCAGCAGCCAAGAAAGGTCTAGCGGTAACTACGAGCAGTACTTC

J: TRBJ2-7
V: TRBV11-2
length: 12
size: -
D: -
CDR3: CASKLGSYEQYF
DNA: TGTGCCAGCAAACTGGGCAGCTACGAGCAGTACTTC

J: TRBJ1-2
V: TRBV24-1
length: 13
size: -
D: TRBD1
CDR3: CATSVGTGDGYTF
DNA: TGTGCCACCAGTGTAGGGACAGGCGATGGCTACACCTTC

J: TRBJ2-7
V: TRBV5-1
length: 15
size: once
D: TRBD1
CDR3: CASSHRGTGGHEQYF
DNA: TGCGCCAGCAGCCACCGGGGGACAGGGGGCCACGAGCAGTACTTC

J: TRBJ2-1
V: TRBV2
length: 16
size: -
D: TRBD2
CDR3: CASNSFSGRNYNEQFF
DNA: TGTGCCAGCAACTCCTTTAGCGGGAGGAACTACAATGAGCAGTTCTTC

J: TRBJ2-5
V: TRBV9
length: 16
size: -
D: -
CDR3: CASSVGTRGGQETQYF
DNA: TGTGCCAGCAGCGTAGGAACCCGAGGAGGGCAAGAGACCCAGTACTTC

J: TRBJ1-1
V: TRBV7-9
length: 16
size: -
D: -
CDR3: CASSLRPPGLNTEAFF
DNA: TGTGCCAGCAGCCTCCGCCCTCCAGGGCTGAACACTGAAGCTTTCTTT

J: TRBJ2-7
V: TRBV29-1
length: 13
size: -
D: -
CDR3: CSVEGARGDEQYF
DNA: TGCAGCGTTGAAGGGGCCAGGGGGGACGAGCAGTACTTC